Following are 29 T cell receptor beta chains from one sample sequenced in a study of blood T cells in healthy people across ages (dated by TCRdb to between 2015 and 2017). Library preparation employed 5' RACE. Sequencing took place on an Illumina HiSeq 2500. A second PCR of roughly 6 to 11 cycles was run with a J-beta primer mix and a sample-barcoded 5' primer. TCRdb's own reprocessing of the public reads used fastp at Q25 and MiXCR and kept productive beta chains. Each CDR3 protein appears once, grouped with its most common genes and DNA. The sample data list 1.4 million or so distinct CDR3 sequences, and approximately 43% of these were observed just once. The ten largest account for about 3.8% of the sample. The specimen was blood. The receptors stem from a woman aged 18 to 35 in good health.

The chain employs TRBV16 and TRBJ1-5, with D perhaps matching TRBD1 (5 bases). Between the trimmed V and J ends, which lost 4 bases and 0 bases, there was a span of 10 bases. CDR1 is KGHSY, CDR2 FQNENV, per germline. This CDR3 is 15 amino acids long. CDR3 sequence: CASSRGDSSNQPQHF. The CDR3 DNA follows: TGTGCCAGCAGCCGTGGAGACAGTAGCAATCAGCCCCAGCATTTT.

J is TRBJ2-3 and V is TRBV5-1; tentative D call: TRBD2 (5 bases). Per germline, CDR1 SGHRS and CDR2 YFSETQ. V was trimmed by 4 bases and J by 4 bases, leaving 10 bases between them. The CDR3 has 13 amino acids. The CDR3 coding sequence is TGCGCCAGCAGCGTGGAGGCAGCAGATACGCAGTATTTT. Protein sequence: CASSVEAADTQYF.

The chain carries TRBV9 and TRBJ1-4, with D uncertain. Germline values: CDR1 SGDLS, CDR2 YYNGEE. The V end was cut by 4 bases, the J end by 0 bases, with 16 bases between. The CDR3 extends over 17 amino acids. The CDR3 DNA follows: TGTGCCAGCAGCTCCACGGAGACCTTTACAACTAATGAAAAACTGTTTTTT. Its translation: CASSSTETFTTNEKLFF.

The chain has TRBV5-1 and TRBJ1-2, with 9 bases matching TRBD1. Germline V lookup: CDR1 SGHRS, CDR2 YFSETQ. This CDR3 spans 14 amino acids. V lost 2 bases, J lost 7 bases, and 6 bases stayed unmatched. The CDR3 is CASSLLTGGRGYTF. The CDR3 DNA is TGCGCCAGCAGCTTACTGACAGGGGGACGTGGCTACACCTTC.

This clonotype was seen only once. V gene TRBV20-1 combines with J gene TRBJ2-7; the D gene is possibly TRBD1 (5 bases). The CDR3 runs 13 residues. With 1 base removed from V and 7 bases from J, the gap between germline ends came to 14 bases. Germline CDR1 and CDR2: DFQATT and SNEGSKA (reference sequence). CDR3 sequence (DNA): TGCAGTGCTAGAGCCCGGACATACAATGAGCAGTACTTC. It yields the protein CSARARTYNEQYF.

In DNA form, the CDR3 reads TGCAGTGGACAGGGGGCCTATGGCTACACCTTC. Amino acid sequence: CSGQGAYGYTF. This chain connects TRBV20-1 to TRBJ1-2, with 10 bases aligning to TRBD1. CDR1 is DFQATT and CDR2 is SNEGSKA in the germline V gene (reference sequence). J lost 4 bases, V lost 7 bases, and 0 bases had no gene match. The CDR3 has 11 amino acids.

The genes are TRBV9 and TRBJ2-3, with D possibly TRBD2 on 5 matching bases. Per the germline V gene, CDR1 is SGDLS and CDR2 is YYNGEE. The CDR3 extends over 18 amino acids. V was shortened by 4 bases and J by 3 bases, with 24 bases between the two germline ends. In DNA, the CDR3 is TGTGCCAGCAGCCCTGGTTTGTGGAGCTGGGAGAGAACAGATACGCAGTATTTT. This encodes CASSPGLWSWERTDTQYF.

This clonotype was detected only a few times. V gene TRBV6-2 or TRBV6-3 combines with J gene TRBJ2-4; D gene unclear. Between the trimmed V and J ends, which lost 8 bases and 8 bases, there was a span of 10 bases. CDR3 length: 11 amino acids. CDR1 and CDR2 (germline): MNHEY, SVGEGT. This CDR3 is CASRAGDIQYF. For the CDR3, the DNA is TGTGCCAGCCGCGCTGGGGACATTCAGTACTTC.

In the case of this clonotype: At one end, the junction sequence differs from germline, possibly due to a read error. The chain is built from TRBV28 and TRBJ1-2, with D unclear. CDR1 is MDHEN, CDR2 SYDVKM, per germline. CDR3 length equals 15 residues. CDR3 nucleotides: TGTGCCAGCAGTTTGCATCAGGCGGGGAACTATGGCTGCACCTTC. Amino acids: CASSLHQAGNYGCTF.

This clonotype was observed a handful of times. The rearrangement uses TRBV21-1 and TRBJ2-7; the listed D gene, TRBD1, was not tested against the DNA. TRBV21-1 is listed as a pseudogene. The CDR3 length is 14 residues. The CDR3 DNA reads TGTGCCAGCCATCGGGGCGGGTGGCACTACGAGCAGTACTTC. Its translation: CASHRGGWHYEQYF.

Worth noting for this clonotype: A much larger clone sits a single nucleotide away, making a read error possible. The chain couples TRBV12-3 or TRBV12-4 to TRBJ2-1, with D possibly TRBD1 on 6 matching bases. V lost 5 bases and J lost 3, with 11 bases in between. The CDR3 covers 14 residues. CDR3 loop: CASSVRDNYNEQFF. The CDR3, as DNA: TGTGCCAGCAGTGTGAGGGACAACTACAATGAGCAGTTCTTC.

The rearrangement joins TRBV28 to TRBJ1-1; 7 nucleotides match TRBD1. This CDR3 region has 16 residues. Per germline, CDR1 MDHEN and CDR2 SYDVKM. After removal of 5 bases from V and 4 bases from J, the junction contained 13 bases not matched to a gene. The CDR3 region has the DNA TGTGCCAGCAGTCCCTACCTACGGACAGGAAGCACTGAAGCTTTCTTT. The encoded protein is CASSPYLRTGSTEAFF.

This chain uses TRBV4-1 with TRBJ1-1, with D hard to call. V dropped 4 bases and J dropped 0 bases, with 12 bases sitting between them. The CDR3 has 15 amino acids. Per the germline V gene, CDR1 is MGHRA and CDR2 is YSYEKL. Here the CDR3 DNA reads TGCGCCAGCAGCCGCTCGGCGAAAATGAACACTGAAGCTTTCTTT. Its translation is CASSRSAKMNTEAFF.

This clonotype was counted a few times. One end of the junction varies from germline; a read error may be responsible. The chain is built from TRBV29-1 and TRBJ1-1; 8 nucleotides match TRBD1. In germline, CDR1 is SQVTM, CDR2 ANQGSEA. CDR3 length: 13 amino acids. CDR3 loop: CSARGLGNTEAFF. As DNA, the CDR3 is TGCAGCGCCAGGGGGCTAGGGAACACTGAAGCTTTTTTT.

The chain couples TRBV6-2 or TRBV6-3 to TRBJ1-6; D remains unclear. The V gene's germline CDR1 is MNHEY and CDR2 SVGEGT. CDR3 length: 13 amino acids. Trimming left V 1 base short and J 10 bases short, with 8 bases between. Here the CDR3 DNA reads TGTGCCAGCAGTTACTTTGCACCCTCACCCCTCCACTTT. Translating it yields CASSYFAPSPLHF.

The count of this clonotype is one. The chain links TRBV7-2 to TRBJ2-5; possible D gene TRBD1, 6 bases. Trimming shortened V by 3 bases and J by 6 bases, and 8 bases separated the two germline ends. In germline, CDR1 is SGHTA, CDR2 FQGNSA. This CDR3 spans 12 amino acids. The CDR3 protein is CASSFRGKTQYF. The CDR3 nucleotides read TGTGCCAGCAGCTTTAGGGGGAAGACCCAGTACTTC.

This clonotype was seen a few times. V usage is TRBV29-1 and J usage is TRBJ2-1; 7 nucleotides align to TRBD2. The CDR3 runs 14 residues. V shed 4 bases and J 7 bases; nucleotides not matched to a gene: 10. The germline CDR1 and CDR2 sequences are SQVTM and ANQGSEA. The CDR3 spells CSVGRLMGGNEQFF. The CDR3 bases are TGCAGCGTTGGGCGCCTTATGGGGGGGAATGAGCAGTTCTTC.

The chain uses TRBV12-3 or TRBV12-4 and TRBJ2-5; 8 nucleotides align to TRBD2. V dropped 3 bases and J dropped 4; count of bases not matched to a gene: 4. This CDR3 spans 14 amino acids. The CDR3 spells CASSFSRGGETQYF. The CDR3 DNA sequence: TGTGCCAGCAGTTTTTCCCGGGGGGGAGAGACCCAGTACTTC.

There are a few counts of this clonotype. This sequence joins TRBV7-9 and TRBJ2-3, with 12 bases identical to TRBD2. Germline V gene data show CDR1 as SEHNR and CDR2 as FQNEAQ (reference sequence). V dropped 5 bases and J dropped 4; count of bases not matched to a gene: 7. The CDR3 spans 16 residues. CDR3 nucleotides: TGTGCCAGCAGCCCACGGACTAGCGGGATCGCAGATACGCAGTATTTT. It specifies CASSPRTSGIADTQYF.

The genes are TRBV3-1 and TRBJ2-7; unclear D gene. Trimming shortened V by 0 bases and J by 7 bases, and 13 bases separated the two germline ends. There are 14 residues in the CDR3. Per the germline V gene, CDR1 is LGHDT and CDR2 is YNNKEL (reference sequence). CDR3 residues: CASSQDSGFGEQYF. The CDR3 DNA is TGTGCCAGCAGCCAAGATTCGGGTTTCGGTGAGCAGTACTTC.

The CDR3, as DNA: TGCGCCAGCAGCTTGCCTGGAGTTGGGGCAGATACGCAGTATTTT. It translates to CASSLPGVGADTQYF. This chain connects TRBV5-1 to TRBJ2-3; D is undetermined. This CDR3 region has 15 residues. Germline V gene data show CDR1 as SGHRS and CDR2 as YFSETQ. V was shortened by 1 base and J by 4 bases, with 13 bases between the two germline ends.

This clonotype has ten or more counts. The V and J genes are TRBV7-2 and TRBJ1-2, with D unclear. Germline CDR1 is SGHTA and CDR2 is FQGNSA. V was clipped by 3 bases and J by 3 bases, with 11 bases between them. The CDR3 length is 14 residues. The CDR3 DNA is TGTGCCAGCAGCTTGAGGCCAGACGACTATGGCTACACCTTC. Translation: CASSLRPDDYGYTF.

The chain recombines TRBV27 with TRBJ2-5; D may be TRBD1 (5 bases). The V gene's germline CDR1 is MNHEY and CDR2 SMNVEV (reference sequence). The CDR3 length is 15 residues. V dropped 2 bases and J dropped 2 bases, with 12 bases sitting between them. CDR3 residues: CASSLMGRVQETQYF. CDR3 coding DNA: TGTGCCAGCAGTTTAATGGGCAGGGTACAAGAGACCCAGTACTTC.

J is TRBJ1-4 and V is TRBV20-1, with D maybe TRBD1 (5 bases). This CDR3 region has 16 residues. Trimming removed 3 bases from V and 8 bases from J, with 22 bases in between. CDR1 and CDR2 (germline): DFQATT, SNEGSKA (reference sequence). CDR3 nucleotides: TGCAGTGCTAGGCTGGGGGAAAGCGTACGGAGGGAAAAACTGTTTTTT. Its translation is CSARLGESVRREKLFF.

The V and J genes are TRBV4-1 and TRBJ2-1, with TRBD2 matching over 9 bases. The CDR3 has 16 amino acids. CDR1 is MGHRA, CDR2 YSYEKL, per germline. With 0 bases clipped from V and 5 bases from J, the junction kept 5 bases outside the gene matches. CDR3 bases: TGCGCCAGCAGCCAAGATGTAGCGGGAGTAAACAATGAGCAGTTCTTC. Residues: CASSQDVAGVNNEQFF.

This clonotype has a handful of counts. This chain connects TRBV7-9 to TRBJ1-2; the match to TRBD1 covers 8 bases. Germline trimming cut 7 bases from V and 8 bases from J; bases unmatched to any gene: 9. CDR3 length: 13 amino acids. Germline V gene lookup returns CDR1 SEHNR and CDR2 FQNEAQ (reference sequence). DNA for the CDR3: TGTGCCAGCATTACGACAGGGGAGGTGGGCTACACCTTC. This encodes CASITTGEVGYTF.

This sequence joins TRBV6-2 or TRBV6-3 and TRBJ1-1, with 7 bases matching TRBD1. The CDR3 loop spans 12 amino acids. J gave up 6 bases and V 6 bases, and 4 bases lay outside the gene matches. Germline V gene lookup returns CDR1 MNHEY and CDR2 SVGEGT. The CDR3 is CASRTGLAEAFF. In nucleotides, the CDR3 is TGTGCCAGCAGGACAGGGCTCGCTGAAGCTTTCTTT.

This chain links TRBV20-1 with TRBJ1-4; D may be TRBD1 (5 bases). The germline CDR1 and CDR2 sequences are DFQATT and SNEGSKA (reference sequence). This CDR3 comprises 19 residues. The ends were cut back, 0 bases at V and 2 bases at J, with 22 bases in the middle. CDR3 sequence (DNA): TGCAGTGCTAGAGATGGTGGCAGGGATCGAGGTGCGACTAATGAAAAACTGTTTTTT. It encodes CSARDGGRDRGATNEKLFF.

The chain carries TRBV7-9 and TRBJ2-4; 12 bases agree with TRBD1. The J call is uncertain, as TRBJ2-7 better fits the DNA end. The CDR3 sequence is 15 residues long. The germline V gene encodes CDR1 SEHNR and CDR2 FQNEAQ (reference sequence). Written as DNA, the CDR3 is TGTGCCAGCAGCGGGACAGGGGGCGATGGGTACGAGCAGTACTTC. As protein: CASSGTGGDGYEQYF.